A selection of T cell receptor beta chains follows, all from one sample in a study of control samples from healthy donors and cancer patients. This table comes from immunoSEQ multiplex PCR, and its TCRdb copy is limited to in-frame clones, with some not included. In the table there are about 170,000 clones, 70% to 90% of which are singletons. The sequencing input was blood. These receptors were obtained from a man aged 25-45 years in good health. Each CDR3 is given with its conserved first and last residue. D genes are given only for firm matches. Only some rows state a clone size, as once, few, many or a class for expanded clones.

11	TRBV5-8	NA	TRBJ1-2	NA	TGTGCCAGCAGCCCAAGGCGGGGCTACACCTTC	CASSPRRGYTF
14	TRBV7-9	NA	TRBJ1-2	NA	TGTGCCAGCAGTTCCGGCGGGTGGAACTATGGCTACACCTTC	CASSSGGWNYGYTF
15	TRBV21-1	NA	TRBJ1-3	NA	TGTGCCAGCAGCAAAGAGGGGCCCTCTGGAAACACCATATATTTT	CASSKEGPSGNTIYF
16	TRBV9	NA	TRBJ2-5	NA	TGTGCCAGCAGCGTAGGTAGGGGGACGTACGGGGAGACCCAGTACTTC	CASSVGRGTYGETQYF
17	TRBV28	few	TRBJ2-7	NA	TGTGCCAGCCTTACTCAGTTTGCCTCCGACGCCCCCTACGAGCAGTACTTC	CASLTQFASDAPYEQYF
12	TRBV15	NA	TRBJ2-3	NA	TGTGCCACCAGCAGAGGGAAGAATACGCAGTATTTT	CATSRGKNTQYF
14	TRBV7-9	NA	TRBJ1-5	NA	TGTGCCAGCAGCCCCCTAGGGAACAATCAGCCCCAGCATTTT	CASSPLGNNQPQHF
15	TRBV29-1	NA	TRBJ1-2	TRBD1	TGCAGCGTTGTGGGGACAGGGGGCACAATAGATGGCTACACCTTC	CSVVGTGGTIDGYTF
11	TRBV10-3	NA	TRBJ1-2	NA	TGTGCCATCAGTCAATTAGATGGCTACACCTTC	CAISQLDGYTF
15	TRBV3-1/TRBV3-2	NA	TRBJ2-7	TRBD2	TGTGCCAGCAGCCATAGCGGGGCCGGAAAGGACGAGCAGTACTTC	CASSHSGAGKDEQYF
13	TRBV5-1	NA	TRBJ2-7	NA	TGCGCCAGCAGCTTGAGCTCACCCTACGAGCAGTACTTC	CASSLSSPYEQYF
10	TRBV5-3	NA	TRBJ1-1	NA	TGTGCCAGAAGCGGTACTGAAGCTTTCTTT	CARSGTEAFF
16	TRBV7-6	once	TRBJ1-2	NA	TGTGCCAGCAGCGTTAACGACTGGGCCGTCAGTCGGGGCTACACCTTC	CASSVNDWAVSRGYTF
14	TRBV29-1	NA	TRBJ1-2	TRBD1	TGCAGCGTTTCACAGGGGGGTATGGCAAATGGCTACACCTTC	CSVSQGGMANGYTF
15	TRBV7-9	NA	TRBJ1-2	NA	TGTGCCAGCAGCTTCGACCGGTTCCGGAACTATGGCTACACCTTC	CASSFDRFRNYGYTF
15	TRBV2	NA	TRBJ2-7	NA	TGTGCCACCCTCACCTTCGGACACAGGTCCTACGAGCAGTACTTC	CATLTFGHRSYEQYF
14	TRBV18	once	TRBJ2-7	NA	TGTGCCAGCTCACCGACCGGGGAAGCTTACGAGCAGTACTTC	CASSPTGEAYEQYF
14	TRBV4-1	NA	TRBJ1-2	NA	TGCGCCAGCAGCCAAGTTACAGCGTACTATGGCTACACCTTC	CASSQVTAYYGYTF
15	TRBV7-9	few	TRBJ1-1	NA	TGTGCCAGCACCCTAACCGGGACACCTAACACTGAAGCTTTCTTT	CASTLTGTPNTEAFF
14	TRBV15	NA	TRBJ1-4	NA	TGTGCCACCAGTCGACAGGCAACTAATGAAAAACTGTTTTTT	CATSRQATNEKLFF
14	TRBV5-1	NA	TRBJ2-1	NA	TGCGCCAGCAGCGAGACGCGGGGATACAATGAGCAGTTCTTC	CASSETRGYNEQFF
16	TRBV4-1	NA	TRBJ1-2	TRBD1	TGCGCCAGCAGCCAAGATCCGGGACAGGGGAAAATTGGCTACACCTTC	CASSQDPGQGKIGYTF
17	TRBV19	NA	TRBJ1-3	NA	TGTGCCAGTAGTTCCTCAGGCCACAGTTTGGATGGAAACACCATATATTTT	CASSSSGHSLDGNTIYF
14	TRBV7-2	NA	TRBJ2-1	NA	TGTGCCAGCAGCTTCCCCGATATGAGAAATGAGCAGTTCTTC	CASSFPDMRNEQFF
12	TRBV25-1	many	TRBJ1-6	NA	TGTGCCAGCAGGGAGGGGACCTCACCCCTCCACTTT	CASREGTSPLHF
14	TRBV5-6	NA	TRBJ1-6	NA	TGTGCCAGCAGCTTGCCTCACAGCAATTCACCCCTCCACTTT	CASSLPHSNSPLHF
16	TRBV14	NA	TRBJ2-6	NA	TGTGCCAGCAGCAACCGAGGGGGGGCTGGGGCCAACGTCCTGACTTTC	CASSNRGGAGANVLTF